One T cell receptor (beta chain) is described in this entry. The sample originates from a study of blood T cell repertoires in COVID-19. Background on the study: Sites across the United States, Italy and Spain contributed samples from acute and convalescent COVID-19. T cells, B-cell-depleted T cells, or PBMCs supplied cDNA or gDNA.

Original analysis: Estimation of nucleated cell counts relied on the amplification of reference gene primers. Profiled with immunoSEQ multiplex PCR; TCRdb holds only in-frame clones, not every one. Clonal size and the V and J genes are those of that table, whereas D and trimming came from the DNA. The data contain about 250,000 clones, around 80% of them singletons. The sample comprised peripheral blood. The clonotype was recovered from a man aged 35 to 55 with active or convalescent COVID-19.

In nucleotides, the CDR3 is TGCGCCAGCAGTCCGGGGAAGGAGACCCAGTACTTC. Amino acids: CASSPGKETQYF. This rearrangement joins TRBV23-1 to TRBJ2-5; possibly TRBD2 for D (5 bases). TRBV23-1 is an open reading frame whose function is uncertain. V was shortened by 4 bases and J by 5 bases, with 8 bases between the two germline ends. The CDR3 is 12 amino acids.